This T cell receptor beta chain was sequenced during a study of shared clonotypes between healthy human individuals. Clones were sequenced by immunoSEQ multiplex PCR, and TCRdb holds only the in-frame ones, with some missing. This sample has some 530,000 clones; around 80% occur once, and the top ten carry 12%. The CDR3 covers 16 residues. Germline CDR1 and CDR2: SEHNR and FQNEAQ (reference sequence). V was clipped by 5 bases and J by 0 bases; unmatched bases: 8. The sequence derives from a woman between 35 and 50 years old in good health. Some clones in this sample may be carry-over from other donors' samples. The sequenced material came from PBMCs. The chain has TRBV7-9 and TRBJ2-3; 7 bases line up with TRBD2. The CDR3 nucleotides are TGTGCCAGCAGCCCCGAGCTAGCGGCAAGCACAGATACGCAGTATTTT. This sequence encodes CASSPELAASTDTQYF.